This T cell receptor (beta chain) was profiled in a study of CD8 T cells in Susac syndrome. Study in general: At the time of blood draw, patients with Susac syndrome were therapy-naive, receiving corticosteroids, or receiving intravenous immunoglobulin alone.

The V gene lost 1 base and the J gene lost 1 base, with 6 bases spanning the gap. The V gene's germline CDR1 is SGDLS and CDR2 YYNGEE. This CDR3 region has 15 residues. Recently defined diagnostic criteria for definite or probable disease were fulfilled by Susac syndrome patients. The CD8+ and CD4+ T cells were isolated magnetically using a negative isolation approach, whereas the TEMRA cells were enriched by FACS. Random hexamers primed reverse transcription of roughly 0.5 to 1 ug RNA. The immunoSEQ assay covered 54 Vbeta and 13 Jbeta segments for CDR3. Via MiXCR, TCRdb re-called the immunoSEQ multiplex PCR reads, giving one row per CDR3 protein. The sample has under 200,000 distinct CDR3 sequences, roughly 92% seen once; the top ten hold 0.1% to 0.12%.

The gene calls are TRBV9 and TRBJ2-6; D ambiguous. Sequencing was performed on CD4+ T cells from PBMCs. The receptor was derived from a human donor with Susac syndrome. The CDR3 DNA reads as TGTGCCAGCAGCGTAATAGGGTCTGGGGCCAACGTCCTGACTTTC. It translates to CASSVIGSGANVLTF.